This T cell receptor beta chain stems from a study of blood T cell repertoires in COVID-19. This clone has only one observation. Seattle enrolled patients during active infection and tracked them longitudinally. After removal of 5 bases from V and 6 bases from J, the junction contained 11 bases not matched to a gene. Germline loops: CDR1 SGHAT, CDR2 FQNNGV. The CDR3 covers 16 residues. Method: immunoSEQ multiplex PCR; TCRdb's copy keeps in-frame clones and lacks some. Counted here are roughly 250,000 clones, around 82% occurring once; the ten biggest clones make up 0.87%. The sample was peripheral blood. V usage is TRBV11-2 and J usage is TRBJ2-7; 12 bases are shared with TRBD1. The TCR originated in a human donor with COVID-19, enrolled during active disease. The donor label of this sample is uncertain. This CDR3 reads CASSLHPGQGAGEQYF. Here the CDR3 DNA reads TGTGCCAGCAGCCTCCACCCGGGACAGGGGGCGGGCGAGCAGTACTTC.